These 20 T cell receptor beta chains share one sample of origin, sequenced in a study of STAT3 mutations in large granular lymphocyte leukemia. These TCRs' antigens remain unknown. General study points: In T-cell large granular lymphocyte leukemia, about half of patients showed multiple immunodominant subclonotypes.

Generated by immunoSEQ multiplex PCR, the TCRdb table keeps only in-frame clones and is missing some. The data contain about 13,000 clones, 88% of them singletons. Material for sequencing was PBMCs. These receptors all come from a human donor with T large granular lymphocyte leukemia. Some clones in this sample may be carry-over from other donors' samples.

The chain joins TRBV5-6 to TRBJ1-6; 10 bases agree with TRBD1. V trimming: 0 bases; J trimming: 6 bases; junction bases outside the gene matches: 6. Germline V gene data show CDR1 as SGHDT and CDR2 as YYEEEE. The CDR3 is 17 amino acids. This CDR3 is CASSLGDRGSRNSPLHF. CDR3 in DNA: TGTGCCAGCAGCTTGGGGGACAGGGGTTCGCGTAATTCACCCCTCCACTTT.

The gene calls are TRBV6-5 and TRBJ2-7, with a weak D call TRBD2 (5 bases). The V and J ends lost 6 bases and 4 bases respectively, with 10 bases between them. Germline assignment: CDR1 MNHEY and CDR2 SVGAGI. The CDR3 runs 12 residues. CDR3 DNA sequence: TGTGCCAGCAGCCCTACTAGTTACGAGCAGTACTTC. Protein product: CASSPTSYEQYF.

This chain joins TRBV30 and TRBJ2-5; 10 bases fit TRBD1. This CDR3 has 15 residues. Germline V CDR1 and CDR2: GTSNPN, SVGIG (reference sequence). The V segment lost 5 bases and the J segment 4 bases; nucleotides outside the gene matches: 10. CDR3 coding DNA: TGTGCCTGGGCCGACGGGACAGGGGTCGGAGAGACCCAGTACTTC. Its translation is CAWADGTGVGETQYF.

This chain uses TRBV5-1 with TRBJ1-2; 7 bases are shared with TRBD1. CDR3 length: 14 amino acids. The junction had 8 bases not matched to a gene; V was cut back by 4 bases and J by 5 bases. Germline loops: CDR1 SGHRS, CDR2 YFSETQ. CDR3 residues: CASSQGTVGYGYTF. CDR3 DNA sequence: TGCGCCAGCAGCCAGGGGACAGTGGGTTATGGCTACACCTTC. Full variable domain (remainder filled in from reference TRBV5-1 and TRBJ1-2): KAGVTQTPRYLIKTRGQQVTLSCSPISGHRSVSWYQQTPGQGLQFLFEYFSETQRNKGNFPGRFSGRQFSNSRSEMNVSTLELGDSALYLCASSQGTVGYGYTFGSGTRLTVV.

CDR3 nucleotides: TGTGCCAGCAGTGATGGGACTAGTTTTACGCAGTATTTT. As protein: CASSDGTSFTQYF. This rearrangement joins TRBV6-1 to TRBJ2-3; TRBD2 aligns across 8 bases. The CDR3 has 13 residues. V lost 3 bases and J lost 8; bases outside the gene matches: 4. Germline CDR1 reads MNHNS; CDR2 reads SASEGT.

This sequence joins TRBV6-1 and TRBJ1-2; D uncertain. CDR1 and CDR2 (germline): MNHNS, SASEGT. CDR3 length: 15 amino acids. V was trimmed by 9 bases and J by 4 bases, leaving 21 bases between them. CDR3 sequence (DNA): TGTGCCAGTTCCCAATCGGAGGGCGTAGGCTATGGCTACACCTTC. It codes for CASSQSEGVGYGYTF.

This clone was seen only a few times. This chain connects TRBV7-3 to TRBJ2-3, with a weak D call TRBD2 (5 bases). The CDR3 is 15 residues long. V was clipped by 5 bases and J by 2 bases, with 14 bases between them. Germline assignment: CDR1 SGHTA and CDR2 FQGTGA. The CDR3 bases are TGTGCCAGCAGCCCAAACGGACTTCACACAGATACGCAGTATTTT. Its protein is CASSPNGLHTDTQYF.

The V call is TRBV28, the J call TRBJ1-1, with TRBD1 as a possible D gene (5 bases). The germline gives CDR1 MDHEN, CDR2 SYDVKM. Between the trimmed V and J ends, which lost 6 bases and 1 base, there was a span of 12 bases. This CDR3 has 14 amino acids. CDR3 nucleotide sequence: TGTGCCAGCAGCCCGGGACTTGGGAACACTGAAGCTTTCTTT. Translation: CASSPGLGNTEAFF.

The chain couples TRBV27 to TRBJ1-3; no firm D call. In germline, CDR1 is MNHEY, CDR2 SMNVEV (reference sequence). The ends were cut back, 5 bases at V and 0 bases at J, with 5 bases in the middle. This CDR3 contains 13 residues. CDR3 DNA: TGTGCCAGCAGTCCAGACTCTGGAAACACCATATATTTT. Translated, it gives CASSPDSGNTIYF.

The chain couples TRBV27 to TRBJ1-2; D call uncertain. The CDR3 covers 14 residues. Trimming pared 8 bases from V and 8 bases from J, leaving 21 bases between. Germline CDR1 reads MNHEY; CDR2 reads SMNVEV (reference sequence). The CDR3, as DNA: TGTGCCAGCCCTCAAAGGACGGCCGGGGAAGGCTACACCTTC. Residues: CASPQRTAGEGYTF.

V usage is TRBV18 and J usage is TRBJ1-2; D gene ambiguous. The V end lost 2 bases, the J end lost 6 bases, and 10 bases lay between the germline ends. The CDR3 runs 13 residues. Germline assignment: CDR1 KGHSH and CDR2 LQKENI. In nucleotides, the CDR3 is TGTGCCAGCTCACCAATTTCTGGGGATGGCTACACCTTC. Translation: CASSPISGDGYTF. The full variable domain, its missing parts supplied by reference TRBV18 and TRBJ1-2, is NAGVMQNPRHLVRRRGQEARLRCSPMKGHSHVYWYRQLPEEGLKFMVYLQKENIIDESGMPKERFSAEFPKEGPSILRIQQVVRGDSAAYFCASSPISGDGYTFGSGTRLTVV.

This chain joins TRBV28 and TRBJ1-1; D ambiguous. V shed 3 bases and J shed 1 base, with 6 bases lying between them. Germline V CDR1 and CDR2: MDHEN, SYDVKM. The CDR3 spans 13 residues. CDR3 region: CASSFHTNTEAFF. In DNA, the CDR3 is TGTGCCAGCAGTTTTCACACGAACACTGAAGCTTTCTTT.

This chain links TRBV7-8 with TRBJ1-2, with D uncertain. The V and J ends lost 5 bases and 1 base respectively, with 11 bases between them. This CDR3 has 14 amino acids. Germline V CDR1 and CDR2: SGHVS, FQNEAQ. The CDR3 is CASSVMTDNYGYTF. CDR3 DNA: TGTGCCAGCAGCGTAATGACGGATAACTATGGCTACACCTTC.

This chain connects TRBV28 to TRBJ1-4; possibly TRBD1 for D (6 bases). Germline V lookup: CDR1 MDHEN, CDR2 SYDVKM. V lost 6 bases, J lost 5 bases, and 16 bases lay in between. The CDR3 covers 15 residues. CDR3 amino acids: CASREETGGNEKLFF. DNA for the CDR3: TGTGCCAGCAGGGAGGAGACAGGAGGAAATGAAAAACTGTTTTTT.

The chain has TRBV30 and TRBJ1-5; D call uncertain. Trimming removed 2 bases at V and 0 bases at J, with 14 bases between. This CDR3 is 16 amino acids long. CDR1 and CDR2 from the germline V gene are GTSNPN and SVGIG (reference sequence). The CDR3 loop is CAWSPRTAYSNQPQHF. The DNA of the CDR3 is TGTGCCTGGAGTCCGCGGACGGCCTATAGCAATCAGCCCCAGCATTTT.

The CDR3 DNA reads TGTGCCAGCAGCTTAGATCAGAGCAATCAGCCCCAGCATTTT. This sequence encodes CASSLDQSNQPQHF. J is TRBJ1-5 and V is TRBV7-2, with D unclear. There are 14 residues in the CDR3. Germline values: CDR1 SGHTA, CDR2 FQGNSA. The germline V and J ends were trimmed by 1 base and 1 base, with 5 bases remaining between them.

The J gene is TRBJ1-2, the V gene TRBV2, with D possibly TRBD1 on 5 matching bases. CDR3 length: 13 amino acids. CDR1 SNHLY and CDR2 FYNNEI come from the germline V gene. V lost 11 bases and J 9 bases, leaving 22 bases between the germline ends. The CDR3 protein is CAGTVGELNSYTF. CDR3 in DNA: TGTGCCGGAACCGTAGGGGAACTTAATAGCTACACCTTC.

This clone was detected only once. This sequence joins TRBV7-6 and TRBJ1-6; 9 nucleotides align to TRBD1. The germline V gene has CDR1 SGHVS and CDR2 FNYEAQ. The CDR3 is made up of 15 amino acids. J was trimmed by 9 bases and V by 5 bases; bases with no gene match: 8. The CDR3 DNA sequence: TGTGCCAGCAGCCAAACAGGGGGCTTAGGTTCACCCCTCCACTTT. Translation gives CASSQTGGLGSPLHF.

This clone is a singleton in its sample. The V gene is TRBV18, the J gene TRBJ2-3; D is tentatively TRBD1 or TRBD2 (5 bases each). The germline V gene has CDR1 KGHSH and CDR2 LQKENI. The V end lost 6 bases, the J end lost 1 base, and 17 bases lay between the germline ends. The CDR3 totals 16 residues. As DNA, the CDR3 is TGTGCCAGCTCCTTCAACGGGGACGTGGGCACAGATACGCAGTATTTT. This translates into CASSFNGDVGTDTQYF.

This CDR3 reads CASRPQGSGANVLTF. CDR3 in DNA: TGTGCCAGCAGACCGCAGGGATCTGGGGCCAACGTCCTGACTTTC. V and J are TRBV28 and TRBJ2-6; a possible D gene is TRBD1 (5 bases). The CDR3 covers 15 residues. Germline V gene lookup returns CDR1 MDHEN and CDR2 SYDVKM. V dropped 6 bases and J dropped 1 base, with 10 bases sitting between them.